This is a list of T cell receptor beta chains from one sample in a study of blood T cell repertoires in COVID-19. The protocol was immunoSEQ multiplex PCR, while the TCRdb copy is restricted to in-frame clones and leaves out a portion. The sample yields 150,000 to 190,000 clones, approximately 82% seen once. The sequencing sample was made of peripheral blood. The receptors here all came from a woman in her 50s with acute or convalescent COVID-19. CDR3s include the opening cysteine and the closing phenylalanine or tryptophan. A D gene is named only where the DNA matches it firmly. Size values are once, few and many counts, or a class for expanded clones, and some rows have none.

clone size,D gene,J gene,CDR3 length,V gene,CDR3 protein,CDR3 DNA
.,.,TRBJ2-3,12,TRBV19,CASSTYTDTQYF,TGTGCCAGTAGTACGTACACAGATACGCAGTATTTT
.,TRBD1,TRBJ1-2,19,TRBV7-2,CASSLGLSKGQGTIQGYTF,TGTGCCAGCAGCTTAGGGTTGAGTAAGGGACAGGGGACTATACAAGGCTACACCTTC
.,TRBD1,TRBJ1-5,15,TRBV7-2,CASSPWTGLGQPQHF,TGTGCCAGCAGCCCCTGGACAGGGTTGGGCCAGCCCCAGCATTTT
.,.,TRBJ2-5,15,TRBV5-5,CASSLEGGVDETQYF,TGTGCCAGCAGCTTGGAAGGAGGGGTGGACGAGACCCAGTACTTC
.,TRBD1,TRBJ2-5,12,TRBV29-1,CSGGTGQETQYF,TGCAGCGGGGGGACAGGGCAAGAGACCCAGTACTTC
.,TRBD2,TRBJ2-1,15,TRBV2,CASRGTSGPYNEQFF,TGTGCCAGCAGGGGGACTAGCGGGCCTTACAATGAGCAGTTCTTC
.,TRBD1,TRBJ2-3,14,TRBV5-1,CASSRGGDGDTQYF,TGCGCCAGCAGCCGAGGGGGCGATGGAGATACGCAGTATTTT
few,.,TRBJ1-2,15,TRBV28,CASNVAGSAWNGYTF,TGTGCCAGCAATGTTGCGGGTTCGGCGTGGAATGGCTACACCTTC
.,TRBD1,TRBJ2-3,17,TRBV3-1/TRBV3-2,CASSQGPQGASTDTQYF,TGTGCCAGCAGCCAAGGCCCACAGGGGGCTAGCACAGATACGCAGTATTTT
.,.,TRBJ1-1,14,TRBV3-1/TRBV3-2,CASSHARSDTEAFF,TGTGCCAGCAGCCATGCGCGGAGTGACACTGAAGCTTTCTTT
few,.,TRBJ2-7,14,TRBV5-1,CASGEQDQNYEQYF,TGCGCCAGCGGGGAACAGGACCAAAACTACGAGCAGTACTTC
.,TRBD2,TRBJ2-2,17,TRBV2,CASSPLSGIVLVGELFF,TGTGCCAGCAGCCCTCTTAGCGGGATTGTGTTAGTCGGGGAGCTGTTTTTT
.,.,TRBJ2-3,15,TRBV7-6,CASSAIPGYTDTQYF,TGTGCCAGCAGCGCAATCCCGGGATACACAGATACGCAGTATTTT
.,TRBD2,TRBJ2-2,16,TRBV28,CASSLRPAGGPGELFF,TGTGCCAGCAGTCTACGCCCAGCGGGAGGGCCCGGGGAGCTGTTTTTT
.,.,TRBJ1-5,15,TRBV7-2,CASSLSQGGNQPQHF,TGTGCCAGCAGCTTAAGCCAGGGTGGCAATCAGCCCCAGCATTTT
once,TRBD2,TRBJ2-7,16,TRBV4-2,CASSQDSSGGALKQYF,TGTGCCAGCAGCCAAGATTCTAGCGGGGGGGCTCTGAAGCAGTACTTC
.,.,TRBJ1-1,12,TRBV19,CASRAGYTEAFF,TGTGCCAGTAGGGCAGGGTACACTGAAGCTTTCTTT
.,TRBD1,TRBJ2-1,16,TRBV7-2,CASSPRTGGRYNEQFF,TGTGCCAGCAGCCCCCGGACAGGGGGAAGATACAATGAGCAGTTCTTC
.,.,TRBJ1-1,15,TRBV5-4,CASSSGLAVNTEAFF,TGTGCCAGCAGCTCCGGACTGGCGGTGAACACTGAAGCTTTCTTT
.,.,TRBJ2-7,15,TRBV28,CASREESGFNSEQYF,TGTGCCAGCAGAGAAGAGAGCGGCTTCAATTCGGAGCAGTACTTC